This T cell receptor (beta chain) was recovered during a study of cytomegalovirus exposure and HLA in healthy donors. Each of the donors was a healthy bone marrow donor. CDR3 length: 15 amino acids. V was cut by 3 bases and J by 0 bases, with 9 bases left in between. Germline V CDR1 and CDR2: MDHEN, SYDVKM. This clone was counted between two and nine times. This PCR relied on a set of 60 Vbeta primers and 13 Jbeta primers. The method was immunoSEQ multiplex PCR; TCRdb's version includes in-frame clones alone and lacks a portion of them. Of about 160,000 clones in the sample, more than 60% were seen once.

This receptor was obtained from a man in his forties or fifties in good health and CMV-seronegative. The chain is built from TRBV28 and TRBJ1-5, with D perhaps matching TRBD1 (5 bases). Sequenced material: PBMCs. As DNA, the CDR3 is TGTGCCAGCAGTTTGGGACTGAATAGCAATCAGCCCCAGCATTTT. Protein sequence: CASSLGLNSNQPQHF.